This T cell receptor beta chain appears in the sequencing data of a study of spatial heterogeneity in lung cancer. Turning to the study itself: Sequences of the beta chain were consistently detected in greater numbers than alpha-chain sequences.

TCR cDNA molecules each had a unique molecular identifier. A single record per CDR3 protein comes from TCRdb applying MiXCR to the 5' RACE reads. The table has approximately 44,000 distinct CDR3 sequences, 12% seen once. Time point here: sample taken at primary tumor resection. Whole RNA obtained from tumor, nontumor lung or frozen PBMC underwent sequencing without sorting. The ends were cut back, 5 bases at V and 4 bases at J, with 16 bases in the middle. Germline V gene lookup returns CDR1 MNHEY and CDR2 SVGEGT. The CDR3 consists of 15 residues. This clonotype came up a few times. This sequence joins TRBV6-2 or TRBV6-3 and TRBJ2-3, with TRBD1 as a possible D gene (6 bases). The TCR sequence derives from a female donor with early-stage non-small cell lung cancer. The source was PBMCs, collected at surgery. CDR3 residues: CASSTGQSWADTQYF. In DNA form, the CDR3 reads TGTGCCAGCAGTACTGGACAGAGCTGGGCAGATACGCAGTATTTT.